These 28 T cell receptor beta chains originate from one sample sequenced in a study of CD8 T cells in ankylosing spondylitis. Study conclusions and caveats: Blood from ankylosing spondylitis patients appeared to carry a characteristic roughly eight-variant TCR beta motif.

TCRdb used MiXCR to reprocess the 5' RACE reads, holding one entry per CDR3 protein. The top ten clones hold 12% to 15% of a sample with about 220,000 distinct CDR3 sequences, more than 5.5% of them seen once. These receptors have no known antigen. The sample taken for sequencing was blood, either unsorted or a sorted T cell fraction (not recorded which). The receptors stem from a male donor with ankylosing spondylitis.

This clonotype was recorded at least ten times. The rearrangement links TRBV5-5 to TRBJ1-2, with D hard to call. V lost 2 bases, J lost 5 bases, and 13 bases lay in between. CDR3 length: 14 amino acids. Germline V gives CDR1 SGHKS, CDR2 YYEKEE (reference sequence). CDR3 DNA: TGTGCCAGCAGCTTAGGTCCGACCTTATATGGCTACACCTTC. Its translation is CASSLGPTLYGYTF.

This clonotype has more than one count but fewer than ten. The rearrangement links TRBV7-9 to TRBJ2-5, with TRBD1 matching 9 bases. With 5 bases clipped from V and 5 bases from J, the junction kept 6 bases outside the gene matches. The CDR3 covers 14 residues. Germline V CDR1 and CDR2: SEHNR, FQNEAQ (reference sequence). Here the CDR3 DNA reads TGTGCCAGCAGCACATGGACAGGGGAGGAGACCCAGTACTTC. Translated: CASSTWTGEETQYF.

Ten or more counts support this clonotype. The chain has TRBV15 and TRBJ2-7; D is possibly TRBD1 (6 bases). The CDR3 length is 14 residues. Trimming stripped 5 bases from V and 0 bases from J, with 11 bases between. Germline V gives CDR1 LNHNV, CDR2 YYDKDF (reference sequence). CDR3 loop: CATSDRTASYEQYF. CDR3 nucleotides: TGTGCCACCAGCGATCGGACAGCCTCCTACGAGCAGTACTTC.

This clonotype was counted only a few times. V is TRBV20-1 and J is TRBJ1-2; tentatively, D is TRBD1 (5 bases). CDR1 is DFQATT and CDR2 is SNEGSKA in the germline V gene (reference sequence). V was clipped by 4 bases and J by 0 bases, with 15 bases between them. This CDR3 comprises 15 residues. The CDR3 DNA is TGCAGTGCTAAAAGGGGTCTGCTAGCTAACTATGGCTACACCTTC. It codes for CSAKRGLLANYGYTF.

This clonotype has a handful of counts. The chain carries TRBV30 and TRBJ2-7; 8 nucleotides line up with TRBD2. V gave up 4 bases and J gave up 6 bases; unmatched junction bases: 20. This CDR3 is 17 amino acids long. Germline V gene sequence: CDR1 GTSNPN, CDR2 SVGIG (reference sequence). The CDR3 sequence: CAWTEQAGWTSQFEQYF. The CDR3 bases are TGTGCCTGGACCGAACAAGCCGGGTGGACTAGCCAGTTCGAGCAGTACTTC.

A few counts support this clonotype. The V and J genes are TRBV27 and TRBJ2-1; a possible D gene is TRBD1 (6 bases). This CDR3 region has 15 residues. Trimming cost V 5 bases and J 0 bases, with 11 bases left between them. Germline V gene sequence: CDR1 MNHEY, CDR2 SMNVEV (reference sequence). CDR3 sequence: CASSHGTPSYNEQFF. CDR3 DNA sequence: TGTGCCAGCAGTCACGGGACACCCTCCTACAATGAGCAGTTCTTC.

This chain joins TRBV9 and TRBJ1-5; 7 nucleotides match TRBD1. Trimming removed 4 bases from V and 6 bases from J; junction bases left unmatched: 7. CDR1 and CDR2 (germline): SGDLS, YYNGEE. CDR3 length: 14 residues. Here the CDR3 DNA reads TGTGCCAGCAGCCCAGACGACAGGGTTCAGCCCCAGCATTTT. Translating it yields CASSPDDRVQPQHF.

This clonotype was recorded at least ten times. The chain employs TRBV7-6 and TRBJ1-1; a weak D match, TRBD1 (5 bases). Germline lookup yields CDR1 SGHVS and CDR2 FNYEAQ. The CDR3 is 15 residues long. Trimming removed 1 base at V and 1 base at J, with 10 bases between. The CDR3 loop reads CASSLGRGTNTEAFF. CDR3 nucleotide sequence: TGTGCCAGCAGCTTAGGCCGGGGGACGAACACTGAAGCTTTCTTT.

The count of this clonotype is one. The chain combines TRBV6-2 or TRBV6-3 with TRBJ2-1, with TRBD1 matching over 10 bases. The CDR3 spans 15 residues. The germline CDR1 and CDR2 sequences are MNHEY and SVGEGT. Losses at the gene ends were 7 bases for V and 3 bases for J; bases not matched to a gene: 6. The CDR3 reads CASNTGTGVYNEQFF. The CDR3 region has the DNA TGTGCCAGCAATACCGGGACAGGGGTCTACAATGAGCAGTTCTTC.

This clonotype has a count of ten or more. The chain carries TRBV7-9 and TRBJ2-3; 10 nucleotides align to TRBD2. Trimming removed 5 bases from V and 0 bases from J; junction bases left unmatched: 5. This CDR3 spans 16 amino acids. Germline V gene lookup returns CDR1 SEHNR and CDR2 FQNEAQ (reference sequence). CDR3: CASSTRTSGSTDTQYF. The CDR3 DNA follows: TGTGCCAGCAGCACCCGGACTAGCGGTAGCACAGATACGCAGTATTTT.

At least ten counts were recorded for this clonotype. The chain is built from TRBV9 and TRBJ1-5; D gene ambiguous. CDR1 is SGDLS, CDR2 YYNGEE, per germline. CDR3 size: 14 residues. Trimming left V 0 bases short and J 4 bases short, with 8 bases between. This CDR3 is CASSVADGNQPQHF. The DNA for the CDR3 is TGTGCCAGCAGCGTAGCGGACGGGAATCAGCCCCAGCATTTT.

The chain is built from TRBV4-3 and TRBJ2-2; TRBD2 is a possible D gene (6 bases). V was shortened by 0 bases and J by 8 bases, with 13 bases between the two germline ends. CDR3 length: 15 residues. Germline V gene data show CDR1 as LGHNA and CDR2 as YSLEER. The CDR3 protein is CASSQELARTGELFF. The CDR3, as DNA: TGCGCCAGCAGCCAAGAACTAGCTCGAACTGGGGAGCTGTTTTTT.

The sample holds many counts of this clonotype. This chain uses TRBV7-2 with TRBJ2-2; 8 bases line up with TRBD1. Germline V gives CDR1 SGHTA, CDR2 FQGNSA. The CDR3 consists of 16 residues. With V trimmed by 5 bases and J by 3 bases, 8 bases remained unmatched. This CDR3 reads CASSPPDRAYTGELFF. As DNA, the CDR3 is TGTGCCAGCAGCCCTCCGGACAGGGCATACACCGGGGAGCTGTTTTTT.

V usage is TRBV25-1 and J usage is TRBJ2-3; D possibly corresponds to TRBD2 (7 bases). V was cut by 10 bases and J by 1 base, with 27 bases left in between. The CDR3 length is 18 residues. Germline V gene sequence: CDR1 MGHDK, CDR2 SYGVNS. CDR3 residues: CATRREGGFPLGTDTQYF. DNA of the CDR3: TGTGCCACCCGTCGCGAGGGGGGGTTCCCCTTGGGCACAGATACGCAGTATTTT.

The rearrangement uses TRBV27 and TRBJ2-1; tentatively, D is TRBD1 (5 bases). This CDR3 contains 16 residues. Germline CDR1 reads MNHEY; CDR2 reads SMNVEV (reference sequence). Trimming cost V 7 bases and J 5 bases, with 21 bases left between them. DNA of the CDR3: TGTGCCAGCACTACCTGGGGCCAGCGACTGAACAATGAGCAGTTCTTC. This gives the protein CASTTWGQRLNNEQFF.

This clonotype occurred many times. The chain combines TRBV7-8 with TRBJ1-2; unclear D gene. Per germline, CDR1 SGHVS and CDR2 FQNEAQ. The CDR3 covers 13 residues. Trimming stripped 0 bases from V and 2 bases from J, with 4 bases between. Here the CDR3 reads CASSLALNYGYTF. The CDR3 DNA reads TGTGCCAGCAGCTTAGCCCTAAACTATGGCTACACCTTC. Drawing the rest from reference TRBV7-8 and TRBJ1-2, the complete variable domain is GAGVSQSPRYKVAKRGQDVALRCDPISGHVSLFWYQQALGQGPEFLTYFQNEAQLDKSGLPSDRFFAERPEGSVSTLKIQRTQQEDSAVYLCASSLALNYGYTFGSGTRLTVV.

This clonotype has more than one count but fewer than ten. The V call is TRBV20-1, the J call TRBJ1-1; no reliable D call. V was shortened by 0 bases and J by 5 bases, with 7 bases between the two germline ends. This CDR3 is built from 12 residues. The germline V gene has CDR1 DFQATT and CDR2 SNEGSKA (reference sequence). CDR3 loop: CSARDAGTEAFF. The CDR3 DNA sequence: TGCAGTGCTAGAGACGCGGGAACTGAAGCTTTCTTT.

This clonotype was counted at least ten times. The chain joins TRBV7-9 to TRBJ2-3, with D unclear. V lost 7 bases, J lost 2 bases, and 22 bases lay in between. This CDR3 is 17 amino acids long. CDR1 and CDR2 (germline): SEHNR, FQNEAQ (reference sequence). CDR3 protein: CASTPQLHMSSTDTQYF. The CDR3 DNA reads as TGTGCCAGCACCCCTCAGCTTCACATGTCCTCCACAGATACGCAGTATTTT.

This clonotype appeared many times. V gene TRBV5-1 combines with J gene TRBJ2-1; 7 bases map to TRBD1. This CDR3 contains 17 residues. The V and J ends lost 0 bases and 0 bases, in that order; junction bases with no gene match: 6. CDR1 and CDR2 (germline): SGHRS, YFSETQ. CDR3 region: CASSLEPQGDSYNEQFF. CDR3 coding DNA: TGCGCCAGCAGCTTGGAACCGCAGGGGGACTCCTACAATGAGCAGTTCTTC.

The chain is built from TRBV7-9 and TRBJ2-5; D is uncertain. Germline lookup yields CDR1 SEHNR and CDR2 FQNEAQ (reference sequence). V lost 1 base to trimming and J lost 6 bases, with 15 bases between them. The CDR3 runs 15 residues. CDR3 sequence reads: CASSLVNSPEQTQYF. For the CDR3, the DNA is TGTGCCAGCAGCTTAGTAAACAGCCCCGAGCAGACCCAGTACTTC.

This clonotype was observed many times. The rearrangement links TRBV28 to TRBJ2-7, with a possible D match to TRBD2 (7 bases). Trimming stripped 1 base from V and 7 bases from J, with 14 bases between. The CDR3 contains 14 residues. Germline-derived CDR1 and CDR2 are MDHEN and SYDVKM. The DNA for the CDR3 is TGTGCCAGCAGTTTATCGGGGGGCACGGGGGAGCAGTACTTC. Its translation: CASSLSGGTGEQYF.

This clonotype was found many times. CDR3 sequence: CASSISSNQPQHF. CDR3 sequence (DNA): TGTGCCAGCAGTATCAGTAGCAATCAGCCCCAGCATTTT. V is TRBV12-3 or TRBV12-4 and J is TRBJ1-5; D is uncertain. V gave up 5 bases and J gave up 0 bases, with 5 bases separating them. This CDR3 has 13 amino acids.

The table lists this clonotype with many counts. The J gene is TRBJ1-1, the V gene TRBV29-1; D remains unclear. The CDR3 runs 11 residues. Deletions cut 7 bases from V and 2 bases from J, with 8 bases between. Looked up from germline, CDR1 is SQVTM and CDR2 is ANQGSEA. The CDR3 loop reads CSGTGNTEAFF. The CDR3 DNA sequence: TGCAGCGGGACGGGAAACACTGAAGCTTTCTTT. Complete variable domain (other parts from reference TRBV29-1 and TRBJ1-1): SAVISQKPSRDICQRGTSLTIQCQVDSQVTMMFWYRQQPGQSLTLIATANQGSEATYESGFVIDKFPISRPNLTFSTLTVSNMSPEDSSIYLCSGTGNTEAFFGQGTRLTVV.

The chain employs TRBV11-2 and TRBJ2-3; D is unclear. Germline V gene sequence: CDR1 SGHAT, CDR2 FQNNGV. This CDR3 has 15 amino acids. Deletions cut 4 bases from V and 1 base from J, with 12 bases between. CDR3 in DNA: TGTGCCAGCAGCTATGGGGTTCTGGGCACAGATACGCAGTATTTT. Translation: CASSYGVLGTDTQYF.

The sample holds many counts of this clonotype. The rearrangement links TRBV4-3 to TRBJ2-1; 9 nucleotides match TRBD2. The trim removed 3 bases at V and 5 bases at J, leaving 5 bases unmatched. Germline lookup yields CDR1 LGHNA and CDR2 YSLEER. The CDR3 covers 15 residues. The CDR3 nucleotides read TGCGCCAGCAGCCAGGCTAGCGGGGTTGACAATGAGCAGTTCTTC. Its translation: CASSQASGVDNEQFF.

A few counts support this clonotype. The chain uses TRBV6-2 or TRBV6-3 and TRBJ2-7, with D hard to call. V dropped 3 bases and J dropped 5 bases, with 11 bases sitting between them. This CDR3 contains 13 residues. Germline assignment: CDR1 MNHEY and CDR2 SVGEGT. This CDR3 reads CASSYYSLDEQYF. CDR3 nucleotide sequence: TGTGCCAGCAGTTATTATAGCCTGGACGAGCAGTACTTC.

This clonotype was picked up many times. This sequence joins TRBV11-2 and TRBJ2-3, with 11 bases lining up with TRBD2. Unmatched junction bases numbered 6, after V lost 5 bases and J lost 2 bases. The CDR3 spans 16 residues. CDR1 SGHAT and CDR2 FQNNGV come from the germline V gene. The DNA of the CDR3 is TGTGCCAGCAGCGAGAGACTAGCGGGGCACACAGATACGCAGTATTTT. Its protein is CASSERLAGHTDTQYF.

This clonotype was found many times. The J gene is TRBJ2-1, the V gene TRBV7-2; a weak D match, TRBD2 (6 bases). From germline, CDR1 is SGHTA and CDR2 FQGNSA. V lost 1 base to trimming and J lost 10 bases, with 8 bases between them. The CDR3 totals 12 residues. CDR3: CASSLGAGEQFF. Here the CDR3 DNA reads TGTGCCAGCAGCTTAGGGGCGGGGGAGCAGTTCTTC.